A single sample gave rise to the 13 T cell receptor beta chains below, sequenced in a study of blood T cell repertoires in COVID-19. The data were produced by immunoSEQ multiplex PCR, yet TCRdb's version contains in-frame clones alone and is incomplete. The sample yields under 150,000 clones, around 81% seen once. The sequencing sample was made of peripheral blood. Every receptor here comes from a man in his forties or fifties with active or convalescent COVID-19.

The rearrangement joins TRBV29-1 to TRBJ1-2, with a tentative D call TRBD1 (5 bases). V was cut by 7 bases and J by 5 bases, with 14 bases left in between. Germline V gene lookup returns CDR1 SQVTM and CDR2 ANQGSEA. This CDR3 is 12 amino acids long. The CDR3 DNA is TGCAGCGCAGACCCGGGGGGATATGGCTACACCTTC. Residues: CSADPGGYGYTF.

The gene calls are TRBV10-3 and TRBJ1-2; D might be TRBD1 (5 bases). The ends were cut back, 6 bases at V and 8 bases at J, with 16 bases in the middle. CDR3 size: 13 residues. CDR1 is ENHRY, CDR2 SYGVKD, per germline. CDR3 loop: CAISLGGERGYTF. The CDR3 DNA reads TGTGCCATCAGCCTGGGGGGAGAACGGGGCTACACCTTC.

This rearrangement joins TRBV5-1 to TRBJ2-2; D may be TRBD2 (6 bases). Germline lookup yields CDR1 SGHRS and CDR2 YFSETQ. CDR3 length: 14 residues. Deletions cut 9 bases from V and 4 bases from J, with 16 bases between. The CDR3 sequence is CATKEGPGTGELFF. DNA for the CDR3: TGCGCCACGAAGGAGGGCCCGGGCACCGGGGAGCTGTTTTTT.

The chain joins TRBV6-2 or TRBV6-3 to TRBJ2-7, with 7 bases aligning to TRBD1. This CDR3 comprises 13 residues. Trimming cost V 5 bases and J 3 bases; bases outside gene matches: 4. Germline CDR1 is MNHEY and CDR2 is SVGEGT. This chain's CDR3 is CASSRQGFYEQYF. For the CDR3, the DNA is TGTGCCAGCAGTCGACAGGGCTTCTACGAGCAGTACTTC.

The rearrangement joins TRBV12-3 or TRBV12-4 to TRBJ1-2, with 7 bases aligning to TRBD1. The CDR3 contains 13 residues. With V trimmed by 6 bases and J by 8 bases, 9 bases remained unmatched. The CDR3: CASRMTGISGYTF. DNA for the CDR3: TGTGCCAGCAGAATGACAGGGATCAGCGGCTACACCTTC.

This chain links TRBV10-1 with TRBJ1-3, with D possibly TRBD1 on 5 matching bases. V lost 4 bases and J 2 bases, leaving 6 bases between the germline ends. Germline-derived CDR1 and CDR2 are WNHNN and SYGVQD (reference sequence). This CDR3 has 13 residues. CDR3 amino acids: CASSAGTGNTIYF. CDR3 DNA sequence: TGCGCCAGCAGTGCAGGGACTGGAAACACCATATATTTT.

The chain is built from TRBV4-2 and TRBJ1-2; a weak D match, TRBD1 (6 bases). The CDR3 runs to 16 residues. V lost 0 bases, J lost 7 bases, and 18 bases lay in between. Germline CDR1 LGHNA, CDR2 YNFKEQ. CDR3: CASSQDIGQMLSGYTF. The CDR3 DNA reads TGTGCCAGCAGCCAAGATATCGGACAGATGTTGTCTGGCTACACCTTC.

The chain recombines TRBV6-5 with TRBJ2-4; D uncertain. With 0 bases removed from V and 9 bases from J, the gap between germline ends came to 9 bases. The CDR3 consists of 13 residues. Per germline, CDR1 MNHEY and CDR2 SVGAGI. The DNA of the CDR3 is TGTGCCAGCAGTTACTCGTTGGAGACCATTCAGTACTTC. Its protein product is CASSYSLETIQYF.

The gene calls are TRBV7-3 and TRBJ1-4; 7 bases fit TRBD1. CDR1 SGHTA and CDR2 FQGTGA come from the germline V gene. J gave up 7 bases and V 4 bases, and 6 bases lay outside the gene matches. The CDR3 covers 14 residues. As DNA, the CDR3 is TGTGCCAGCAGCTCGGGACAGCCGGGTGAAAAACTGTTTTTT. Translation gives CASSSGQPGEKLFF.

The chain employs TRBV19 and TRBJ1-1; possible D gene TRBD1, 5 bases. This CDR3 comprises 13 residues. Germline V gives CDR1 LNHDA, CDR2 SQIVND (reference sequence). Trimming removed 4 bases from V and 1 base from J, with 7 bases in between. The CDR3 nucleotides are TGTGCCAGTAGTACGACAGCGAACACTGAAGCTTTCTTT. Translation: CASSTTANTEAFF.

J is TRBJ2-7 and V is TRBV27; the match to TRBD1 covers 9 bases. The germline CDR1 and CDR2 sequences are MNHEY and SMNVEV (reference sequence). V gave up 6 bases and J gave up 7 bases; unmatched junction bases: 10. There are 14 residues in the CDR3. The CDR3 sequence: CASSWTGVASEQYF. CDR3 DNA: TGTGCCAGCAGCTGGACAGGGGTTGCCTCAGAGCAGTACTTC.

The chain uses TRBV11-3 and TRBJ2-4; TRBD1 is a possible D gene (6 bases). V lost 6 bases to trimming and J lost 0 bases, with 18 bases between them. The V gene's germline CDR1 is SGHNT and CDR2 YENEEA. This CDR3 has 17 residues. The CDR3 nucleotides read TGTGCCAGCAGGGTGCAGGGGCCTATGCTAGCCAAAAACATTCAGTACTTC. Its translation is CASRVQGPMLAKNIQYF. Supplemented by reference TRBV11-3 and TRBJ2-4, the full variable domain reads EAGVVQSPRYKIIEKKQPVAFWCNPISGHNTLYWYLQNLGQGPELLIRYENEEAVDDSQLPKDRFSAERLKGVDSTLKIQPAELGDSAVYLCASRVQGPMLAKNIQYFGAGTRLSVL.

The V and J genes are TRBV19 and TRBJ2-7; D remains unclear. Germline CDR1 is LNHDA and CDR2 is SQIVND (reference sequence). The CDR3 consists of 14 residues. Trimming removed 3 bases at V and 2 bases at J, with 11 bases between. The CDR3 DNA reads TGTGCCAGTAGTATTCACGGTTCCACCTACGAGCAGTACTTC. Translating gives CASSIHGSTYEQYF. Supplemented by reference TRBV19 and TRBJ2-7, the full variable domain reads DGGITQSPKYLFRKEGQNVTLSCEQNLNHDAMYWYRQDPGQGLRLIYYSQIVNDFQKGDIAEGYSVSREKKESFPLTVTSAQKNPTAFYLCASSIHGSTYEQYFGPGTRLTVT.